This T cell receptor (beta chain) was captured by sequencing in a study of blood T cell repertoires in COVID-19. Profiling relied on immunoSEQ multiplex PCR, and the TCRdb table lists in-frame clones only, not all of them. Of 300,000 to 350,000 clones in the sample, almost 90% are singletons; the top ten hold under 1.2%. Germline assignment: CDR1 SGHNT and CDR2 YYREEE (reference sequence). The V and J ends lost 3 bases and 4 bases respectively, with 19 bases between them. This CDR3 region has 17 residues. The specimen was PBMCs or T cells enriched from blood (not recorded which). This chain links TRBV5-4 with TRBJ2-2; possible D gene TRBD2, 6 bases. The TCR sequence derives from a woman aged 30 to 39 who had been exposed to COVID-19. The CDR3 DNA reads as TGTGCCAGCAGCTCCATACACACTAGCAAACGCACCGGGGAGCTGTTTTTT. This encodes CASSSIHTSKRTGELFF.